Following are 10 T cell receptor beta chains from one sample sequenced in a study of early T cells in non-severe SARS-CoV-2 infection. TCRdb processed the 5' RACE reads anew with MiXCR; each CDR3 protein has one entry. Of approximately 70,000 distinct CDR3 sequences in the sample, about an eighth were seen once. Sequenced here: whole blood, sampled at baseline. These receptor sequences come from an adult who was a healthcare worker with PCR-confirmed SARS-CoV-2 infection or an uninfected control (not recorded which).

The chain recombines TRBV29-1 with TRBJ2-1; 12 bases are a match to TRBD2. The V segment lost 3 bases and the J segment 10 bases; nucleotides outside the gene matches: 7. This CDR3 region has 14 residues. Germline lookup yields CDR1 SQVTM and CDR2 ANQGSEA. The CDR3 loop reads CSVDSSGRAGEQFF. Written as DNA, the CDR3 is TGCAGCGTTGACTCTAGCGGGAGGGCCGGGGAGCAGTTCTTC.

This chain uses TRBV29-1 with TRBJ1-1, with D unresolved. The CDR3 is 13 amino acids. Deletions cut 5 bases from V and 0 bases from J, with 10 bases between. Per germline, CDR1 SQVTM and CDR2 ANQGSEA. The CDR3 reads CSVLGRMNTEAFF. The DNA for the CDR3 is TGCAGCGTTCTAGGACGGATGAACACTGAAGCTTTCTTT.

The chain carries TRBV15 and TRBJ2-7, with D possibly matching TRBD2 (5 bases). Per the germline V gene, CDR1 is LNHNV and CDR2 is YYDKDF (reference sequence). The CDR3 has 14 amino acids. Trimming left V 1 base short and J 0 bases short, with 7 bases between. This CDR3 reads CATSRGTASYEQYF. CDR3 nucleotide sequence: TGTGCCACCAGCAGAGGGACTGCCTCCTACGAGCAGTACTTC.

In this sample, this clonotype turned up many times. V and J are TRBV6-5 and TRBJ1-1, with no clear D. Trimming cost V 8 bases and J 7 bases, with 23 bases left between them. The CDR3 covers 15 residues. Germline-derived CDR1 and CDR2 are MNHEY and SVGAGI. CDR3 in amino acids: CASSPWGTIGHEAFF. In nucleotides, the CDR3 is TGTGCCAGCTCCCCATGGGGTACTATAGGTCATGAAGCTTTCTTT.

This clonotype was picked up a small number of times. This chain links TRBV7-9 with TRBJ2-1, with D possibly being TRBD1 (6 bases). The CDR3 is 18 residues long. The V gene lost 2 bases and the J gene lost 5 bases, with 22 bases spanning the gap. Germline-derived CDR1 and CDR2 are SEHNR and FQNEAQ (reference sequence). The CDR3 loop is CASSLPLTTLTGHNEQFF. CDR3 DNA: TGTGCCAGCAGCTTACCGCTTACTACCCTAACAGGGCACAATGAGCAGTTCTTC. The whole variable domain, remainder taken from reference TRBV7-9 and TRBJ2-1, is DTGVSQNPRHKITKRGQNVTFRCDPISEHNRLYWYRQTLGQGPEFLTYFQNEAQLEKSRLLSDRFSAERPKGSFSTLEIQRTEQGDSAMYLCASSLPLTTLTGHNEQFFGPGTRLTVL.

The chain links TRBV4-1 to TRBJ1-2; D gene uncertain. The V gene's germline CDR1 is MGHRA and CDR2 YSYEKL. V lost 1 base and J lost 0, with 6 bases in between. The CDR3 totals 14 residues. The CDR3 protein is CASSQVVTNYGYTF. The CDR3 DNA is TGCGCCAGCAGCCAAGTGGTAACTAACTATGGCTACACCTTC.

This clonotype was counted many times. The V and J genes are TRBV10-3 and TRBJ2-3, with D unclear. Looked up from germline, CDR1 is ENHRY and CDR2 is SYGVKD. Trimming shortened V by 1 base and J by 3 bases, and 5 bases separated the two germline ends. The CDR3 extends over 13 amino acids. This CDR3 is CAISEFRTDTQYF. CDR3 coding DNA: TGTGCCATCAGTGAGTTTAGGACAGATACGCAGTATTTT.

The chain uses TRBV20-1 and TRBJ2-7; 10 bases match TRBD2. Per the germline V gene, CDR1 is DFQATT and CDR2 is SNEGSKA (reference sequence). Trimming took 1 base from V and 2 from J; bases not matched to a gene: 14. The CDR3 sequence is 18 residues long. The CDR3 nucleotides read TGCAGTGCTAGAGCTACAGATTCAGGGACTAGCGTACCCTACGAGCAGTACTTC. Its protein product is CSARATDSGTSVPYEQYF.

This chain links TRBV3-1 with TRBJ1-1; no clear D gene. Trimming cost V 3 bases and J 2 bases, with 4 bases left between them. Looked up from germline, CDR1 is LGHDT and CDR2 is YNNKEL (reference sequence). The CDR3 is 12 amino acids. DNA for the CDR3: TGTGCCAGCAGCCATGTTAACACTGAAGCTTTCTTT. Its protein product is CASSHVNTEAFF.

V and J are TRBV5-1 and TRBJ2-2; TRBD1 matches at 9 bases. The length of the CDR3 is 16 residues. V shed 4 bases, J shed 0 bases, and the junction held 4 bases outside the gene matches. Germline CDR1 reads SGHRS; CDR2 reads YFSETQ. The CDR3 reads CASSHGQGTNTGELFF. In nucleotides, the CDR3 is TGCGCCAGCAGCCATGGACAGGGGACGAACACCGGGGAGCTGTTTTTT.